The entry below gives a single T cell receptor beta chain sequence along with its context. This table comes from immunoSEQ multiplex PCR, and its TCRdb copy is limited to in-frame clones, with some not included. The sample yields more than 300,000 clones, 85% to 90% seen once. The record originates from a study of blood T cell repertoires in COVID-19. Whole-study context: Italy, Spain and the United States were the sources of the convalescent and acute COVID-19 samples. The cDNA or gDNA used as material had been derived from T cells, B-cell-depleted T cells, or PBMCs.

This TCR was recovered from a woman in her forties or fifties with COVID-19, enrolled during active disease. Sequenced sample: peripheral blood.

The CDR3 spells CASSLDAVRGTYEQYF. The CDR3 DNA is TGTGCCAGCAGCTTGGATGCCGTTAGGGGGACCTACGAGCAGTACTTC. The chain couples TRBV5-4 to TRBJ2-7; possible D gene TRBD1, 6 bases. The germline V gene has CDR1 SGHNT and CDR2 YYREEE (reference sequence). V was pared by 0 bases and J by 2 bases, with 15 bases between. This CDR3 has 16 amino acids.